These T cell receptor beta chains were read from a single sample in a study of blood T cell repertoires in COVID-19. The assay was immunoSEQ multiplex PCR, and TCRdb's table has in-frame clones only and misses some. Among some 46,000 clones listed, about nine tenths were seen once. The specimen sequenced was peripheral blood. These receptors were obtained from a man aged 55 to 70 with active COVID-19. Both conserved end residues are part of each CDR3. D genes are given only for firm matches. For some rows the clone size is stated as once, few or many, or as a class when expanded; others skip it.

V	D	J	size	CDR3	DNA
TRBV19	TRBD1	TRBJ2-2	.	CASRAPGQGSGELFF	TGTGCCAGTAGGGCCCCGGGACAGGGTTCCGGGGAGCTGTTTTTT
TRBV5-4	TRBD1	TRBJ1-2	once	CASSFSGTDYGYTF	TGTGCCAGCAGCTTTTCCGGGACAGACTATGGCTACACCTTC
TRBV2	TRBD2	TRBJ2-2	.	CASRRDNRLAGDTGELFF	TGTGCCAGTCGAAGAGATAACCGACTAGCGGGTGACACCGGGGAGCTGTTTTTT
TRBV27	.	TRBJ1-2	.	CASSPQTGPYGYTF	TGTGCCAGCAGTCCGCAGACAGGACCGTATGGCTACACCTTC
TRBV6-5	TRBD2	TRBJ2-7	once	CASSYGLAEISYEQYF	TGTGCCAGCAGTTACGGGCTAGCGGAAATCTCCTACGAGCAGTACTTC
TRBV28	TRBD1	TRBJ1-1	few	CASSRPTGVKTEAFF	TGTGCCAGCAGTCGGCCGACAGGGGTTAAGACTGAAGCTTTCTTT
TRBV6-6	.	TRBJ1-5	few	CASSYSFAQQPQHF	TGTGCCAGCAGTTACTCGTTCGCACAACAGCCCCAGCATTTT
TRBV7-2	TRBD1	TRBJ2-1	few	CASSSGQGILSENEQFF	TGTGCCAGCAGCTCCGGACAGGGAATCCTGTCAGAGAATGAGCAGTTCTTC
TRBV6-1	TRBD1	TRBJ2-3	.	CASSEGRDRGYRYF	TGTGCCAGCAGTGAAGGCAGGGACAGGGGGTACCGGTATTTT
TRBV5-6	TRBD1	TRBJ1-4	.	CASSFGQGAKEKLFF	TGTGCCAGCAGCTTCGGGCAGGGGGCAAAAGAAAAACTGTTTTTT
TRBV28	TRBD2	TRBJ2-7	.	CASRGLAAVSYEQYF	TGTGCCAGCAGAGGACTAGCGGCCGTTTCCTACGAGCAGTACTTC
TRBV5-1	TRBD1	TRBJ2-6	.	CASSLPDRVGANVLTF	TGCGCCAGCAGCTTGCCCGACAGGGTTGGGGCCAACGTCCTGACTTTC
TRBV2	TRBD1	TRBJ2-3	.	CASRERQGAADTQYF	TGTGCCAGCAGAGAACGACAGGGGGCAGCAGATACGCAGTATTTT
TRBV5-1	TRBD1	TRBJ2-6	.	CASSSDRSGISGANVLTF	TGCGCCAGCAGCTCGGACAGGTCGGGAATCTCCGGGGCCAACGTCCTGACTTTC
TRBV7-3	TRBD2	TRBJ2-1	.	CASSSLAGGTYNEQFF	TGTGCCAGCAGCTCACTAGCGGGGGGTACCTACAATGAGCAGTTCTTC
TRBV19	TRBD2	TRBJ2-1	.	CASSMELAEDLYNEQFF	TGTGCCAGTAGTATGGAGCTAGCGGAAGATCTTTACAATGAGCAGTTCTTC
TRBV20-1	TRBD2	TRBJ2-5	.	CSASLMGRGLYREKTQYF	TGCAGTGCTAGTTTAATGGGGAGGGGACTTTATCGCGAAAAGACCCAGTACTTC
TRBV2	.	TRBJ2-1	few	CASPDSPTHEQFF	TGTGCCAGCCCGGACTCTCCGACTCATGAGCAGTTCTTC
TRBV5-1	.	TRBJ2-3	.	CASSLSSRTDTQYF	TGCGCCAGCAGCCTTTCGAGCCGAACAGATACGCAGTATTTT
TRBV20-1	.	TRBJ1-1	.	CSASGNSEAFYLF	TGCAGTGCTAGTGGCAACTCTGAAGCTTTTTACCTCTTT
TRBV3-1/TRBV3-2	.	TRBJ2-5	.	CASSPSQETQYF	TGTGCCAGCAGCCCTTCCCAAGAGACCCAGTACTTC
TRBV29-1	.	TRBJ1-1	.	CSVGQNTEAFF	TGCAGCGTTGGACAGAACACTGAAGCTTTCTTT
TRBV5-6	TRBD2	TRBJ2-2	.	CASSLTGRGDTGELFF	TGTGCCAGCAGCTTGACCGGGAGGGGCGACACCGGGGAGCTGTTTTTT
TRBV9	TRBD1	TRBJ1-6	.	CASNTGTGGSPLHF	TGTGCCAGCAACACCGGGACAGGGGGGTCACCCCTCCACTTT
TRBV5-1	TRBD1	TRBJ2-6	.	CASSWTGSSGANVLTF	TGCGCCAGCAGCTGGACAGGTAGCTCTGGGGCCAACGTCCTGACTTTC
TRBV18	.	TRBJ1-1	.	CASSPNPGQNTEAFF	TGTGCCAGCTCACCCAATCCGGGACAAAACACTGAAGCTTTCTTT
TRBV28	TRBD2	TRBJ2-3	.	CASTRGTTYTDTQYF	TGTGCCAGCACCCGAGGGACTACCTATACAGATACGCAGTATTTT
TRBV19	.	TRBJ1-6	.	CASKESSYNSPLHF	TGTGCCAGTAAGGAGAGCTCCTATAATTCACCCCTCCACTTT
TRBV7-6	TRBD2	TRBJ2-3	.	CASSRLVSGGATDTQYF	TGTGCCAGCAGCCGCCTGGTGAGCGGGGGGGCCACAGATACGCAGTATTTT
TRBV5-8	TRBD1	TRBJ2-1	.	CASSHGTVPDEQFF	TGTGCCAGCAGCCATGGGACAGTCCCGGATGAGCAGTTCTTC
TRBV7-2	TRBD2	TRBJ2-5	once	CASSSGLAEETQYF	TGTGCCAGCAGCTCGGGACTAGCGGAAGAGACCCAGTACTTC
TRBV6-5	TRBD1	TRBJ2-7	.	CASSYSYTGGIHEQYF	TGTGCCAGCAGTTACTCCTATACAGGGGGCATCCACGAGCAGTACTTC
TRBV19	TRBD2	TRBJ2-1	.	CASSLGLAVRGEQFF	TGTGCCAGTAGTTTGGGACTAGCGGTTCGGGGTGAGCAGTTCTTC